This TCR beta chain was identified in a study of yellow fever vaccine responses in identical twins. As to this clonotype: No antigen is known for it.

Germline V gives CDR1 MNHEY, CDR2 SVGEGT. The CDR3 length is 18 residues. Trimming shortened V by 2 bases and J by 2 bases, and 19 bases separated the two germline ends. Study results and caveats: In identical twins, vaccine T cell responses appeared partly shared and partly individual.

TCRdb reanalysed the RT-PCR reads using MiXCR and keeps one entry per CDR3 protein. This table has 2,500 to 4,000 distinct CDR3 sequences, 65% to 85% appearing once. The rearrangement joins TRBV6-2 or TRBV6-3 to TRBJ1-3; TRBD1 is a possible D gene (5 bases). The specimen was T cells from blood (PBMCs), unsorted or a sorted subset (not recorded which), collected before or after yellow fever vaccination (not recorded which). This TCR was recovered from a woman aged 18-29 years who received the yellow fever vaccine. The CDR3 loop is CASSYPSTGVLTGNTIYF. The CDR3 DNA reads TGTGCCAGCAGTTACCCTTCCACAGGAGTACTTACTGGAAACACCATATATTTT.